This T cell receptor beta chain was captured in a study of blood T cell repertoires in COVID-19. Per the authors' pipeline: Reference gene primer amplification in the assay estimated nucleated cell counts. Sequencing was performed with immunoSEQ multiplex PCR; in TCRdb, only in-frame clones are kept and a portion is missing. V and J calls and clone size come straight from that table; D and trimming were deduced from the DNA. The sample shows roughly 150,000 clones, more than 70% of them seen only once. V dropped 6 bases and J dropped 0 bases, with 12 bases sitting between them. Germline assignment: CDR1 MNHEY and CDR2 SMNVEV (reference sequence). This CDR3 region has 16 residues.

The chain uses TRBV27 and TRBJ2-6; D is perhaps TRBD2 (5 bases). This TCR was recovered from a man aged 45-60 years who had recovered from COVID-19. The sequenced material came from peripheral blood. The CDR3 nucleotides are TGTGCCAGCAGCCGGCCGGGGAGCTCTGGGGCCAACGTCCTGACTTTC. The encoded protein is CASSRPGSSGANVLTF.